The entry below gives a single TCR beta chain sequence along with its context. Here immunoSEQ multiplex PCR was the method, and the copy in TCRdb shows in-frame clones only, minus some. Counted here are 150,000 to 200,000 clones, around 80% occurring once; the ten biggest clones make up 11%. Deletions cut 3 bases from V and 6 bases from J, with 12 bases between. The germline V gene has CDR1 MNHNS and CDR2 SASEGT. The CDR3 is made up of 13 amino acids. This entry is derived from a study of blood T cell repertoires in COVID-19. This chain uses TRBV6-1 with TRBJ2-7; D might be TRBD2 (6 bases). The TCR comes from a man aged 55 to 70 with active or convalescent COVID-19. Sequenced material: peripheral blood. Here the CDR3 reads CASSETGVGEQYF. The DNA for the CDR3 is TGTGCCAGCAGTGAGACGGGGGTGGGCGAGCAGTACTTC.